Below are 17 T cell receptor beta chains sequenced from a single sample in a study of healthy donors' naive CD4 and CD8 T cells. Each TCR library used 500 ng of total RNA and a linear amplification protocol. TCRdb recomputed calls from the reads with MiXCR, one row per CDR3 protein. The table has 200,000 or so distinct CDR3 sequences, 65% to 80% seen once. Sequencing was carried out using naive CD4+ and CD8+ T cells sorted from blood, pooled from several donors. These receptor sequences come from a pool of human donors in good health; the sample pools cells from several healthy donors.

This clonotype was seen a single time. This chain uses TRBV5-1 with TRBJ1-2, with no clear D. The CDR3 is 14 amino acids. Germline values: CDR1 SGHRS, CDR2 YFSETQ. V lost 0 bases and J 1 base, leaving 7 bases between the germline ends. This CDR3 is CASSLENSNYGYTF. The CDR3 DNA is TGCGCCAGCAGCTTGGAAAACAGTAACTATGGCTACACCTTC.

The V call is TRBV7-8, the J call TRBJ2-7; no clear D. Trimming shortened V by 1 base and J by 2 bases, and 6 bases separated the two germline ends. CDR3 length: 13 amino acids. Per germline, CDR1 SGHVS and CDR2 FQNEAQ. The CDR3 loop reads CASSLELTYEQYF. CDR3 bases: TGTGCCAGCAGCTTAGAACTCACCTACGAGCAGTACTTC. The full variable domain, rest sourced from reference TRBV7-8 and TRBJ2-7, is GAGVSQSPRYKVAKRGQDVALRCDPISGHVSLFWYQQALGQGPEFLTYFQNEAQLDKSGLPSDRFFAERPEGSVSTLKIQRTQQEDSAVYLCASSLELTYEQYFGPGTRLTVT.

V is TRBV19 and J is TRBJ1-1; D is ambiguous. Germline V gene sequence: CDR1 LNHDA, CDR2 SQIVND (reference sequence). This CDR3 comprises 15 residues. Trimming stripped 2 bases from V and 1 base from J, with 11 bases between. CDR3 protein: CASSIFGIGNTEAFF. CDR3 bases: TGTGCCAGTAGTATATTCGGGATAGGGAACACTGAAGCTTTCTTT.

This clonotype was recorded only once. The chain carries TRBV29-1 and TRBJ1-1; no definite D call. The CDR3 loop spans 12 amino acids. Trimming cost V 7 bases and J 0 bases, with 9 bases left between them. Germline CDR1 SQVTM, CDR2 ANQGSEA. Here the CDR3 reads CSGIQVNTEAFF. CDR3 coding DNA: TGCAGCGGCATCCAGGTGAACACTGAAGCTTTCTTT.

The chain combines TRBV29-1 with TRBJ2-2, with D tentatively TRBD1 (6 bases). CDR3 length: 16 residues. Germline CDR1 SQVTM, CDR2 ANQGSEA. Trimming took 2 bases from V and 6 from J, leaving 19 bases between them. This CDR3 is CSVERAGTSYPGELFF. Written as DNA, the CDR3 is TGCAGCGTTGAAAGGGCCGGGACATCTTATCCCGGGGAGCTGTTTTTT.

V gene TRBV29-1 combines with J gene TRBJ2-5, with TRBD1 identical over 7 bases. This CDR3 spans 12 amino acids. V gave up 5 bases and J gave up 3 bases; unmatched junction bases: 3. Germline CDR1 is SQVTM and CDR2 is ANQGSEA. The CDR3 protein is CSVYRGEETQYF. CDR3 in DNA: TGCAGCGTTTACAGGGGAGAAGAGACCCAGTACTTC. The variable domain in full, completed from reference TRBV29-1 and TRBJ2-5, reads SAVISQKPSRDICQRGTSLTIQCQVDSQVTMMFWYRQQPGQSLTLIATANQGSEATYESGFVIDKFPISRPNLTFSTLTVSNMSPEDSSIYLCSVYRGEETQYFGPGTRLLVL.

V is TRBV24-1 and J is TRBJ1-5, with 8 bases aligning to TRBD1. The ends lost 5 bases at V and 6 bases at J; junction bases unmatched: 11. Germline V CDR1 and CDR2: KGHDR, SFDVKD. The CDR3 runs 16 residues. This chain's CDR3 is CATSGGQTGDAQPQHF. The CDR3 DNA is TGTGCCACCAGTGGCGGACAGACAGGGGACGCTCAGCCCCAGCATTTT.

The chain recombines TRBV29-1 with TRBJ2-5; no firm D call. The CDR3 totals 15 residues. V shed 0 bases and J shed 3 bases, with 14 bases lying between them. Germline values: CDR1 SQVTM, CDR2 ANQGSEA. As DNA, the CDR3 is TGCAGCGTTGAAGATCTCCCCACAATCGAAGAGACCCAGTACTTC. The encoded protein is CSVEDLPTIEETQYF. The full variable domain, with the rest looked up from reference TRBV29-1 and TRBJ2-5, is SAVISQKPSRDICQRGTSLTIQCQVDSQVTMMFWYRQQPGQSLTLIATANQGSEATYESGFVIDKFPISRPNLTFSTLTVSNMSPEDSSIYLCSVEDLPTIEETQYFGPGTRLLVL.

The V and J genes are TRBV7-6 and TRBJ1-2; D not resolved. This CDR3 comprises 15 residues. Germline lookup yields CDR1 SGHVS and CDR2 FNYEAQ. Trimming pared 2 bases from V and 1 base from J, leaving 11 bases between. CDR3 amino acids: CASSLRAGDNYGYTF. CDR3 nucleotide sequence: TGTGCCAGCAGCTTACGGGCAGGCGATAACTATGGCTACACCTTC.

This clonotype was counted between two and nine times. The chain uses TRBV6-5 and TRBJ2-1, with no clear D. Germline V gene sequence: CDR1 MNHEY, CDR2 SVGAGI. The CDR3 is 15 amino acids. Between the trimmed V and J ends, which lost 2 bases and 3 bases, there was a span of 11 bases. The CDR3 protein is CASSYPAAGYNEQFF. The CDR3 DNA follows: TGTGCCAGCAGTTACCCGGCGGCAGGCTACAATGAGCAGTTCTTC.

The chain combines TRBV27 with TRBJ2-3; 9 nucleotides agree with TRBD2. The CDR3 is 12 residues long. V trimming: 11 bases; J trimming: 5 bases; junction bases outside the gene matches: 5. CDR1 is MNHEY and CDR2 is SMNVEV in the germline V gene (reference sequence). CDR3 nucleotide sequence: TGTGCCGTGGCGGGAGGGCGAGATACGCAGTATTTT. It translates to CAVAGGRDTQYF.

The chain carries TRBV6-5 and TRBJ2-5; TRBD1 agrees at 7 bases. The CDR3 is 13 amino acids. The germline V gene has CDR1 MNHEY and CDR2 SVGAGI. Losses at the gene ends were 6 bases for V and 5 bases for J; bases not matched to a gene: 6. As DNA, the CDR3 is TGTGCCAGCAGAACAACAGGGGTGGAGACCCAGTACTTC. Protein: CASRTTGVETQYF.

The chain couples TRBV6-5 to TRBJ2-1, with D perhaps being TRBD1 or TRBD2 (5 bases each). Germline V gene sequence: CDR1 MNHEY, CDR2 SVGAGI. The ends were cut back, 2 bases at V and 4 bases at J, with 15 bases in the middle. The CDR3 totals 16 residues. The CDR3 sequence: CASSYGAPRGYNEQFF. CDR3 nucleotide sequence: TGTGCCAGCAGTTACGGGGCGCCGAGAGGGTACAATGAGCAGTTCTTC.

This chain joins TRBV24-1 and TRBJ1-5, with no clear D. Germline lookup yields CDR1 KGHDR and CDR2 SFDVKD. CDR3 length: 13 amino acids. The V gene lost 2 bases and the J gene lost 6 bases, with 7 bases spanning the gap. CDR3: CATSDWTGQPQHF. CDR3 sequence (DNA): TGTGCCACCAGTGATTGGACTGGTCAGCCCCAGCATTTT.

The V and J genes are TRBV6-2 or TRBV6-3 and TRBJ1-5; D is unresolved. Per germline, CDR1 MNHEY and CDR2 SVGEGT. The CDR3 has 12 amino acids. Trimming pared 7 bases from V and 10 bases from J, leaving 14 bases between. Written as DNA, the CDR3 is TGTGCCAGCACCCCCTCCCGTGGACCCCAGCATTTT. This sequence encodes CASTPSRGPQHF.

This clonotype was seen only a few times. V is TRBV29-1 and J is TRBJ1-1; 8 bases match TRBD1. V lost 6 bases, J lost 0 bases, and 3 bases stayed unmatched. The CDR3 has 13 amino acids. Germline V gene data show CDR1 as SQVTM and CDR2 as ANQGSEA. CDR3 amino acids: CSVGTGMNTEAFF. The CDR3 DNA sequence: TGCAGCGTCGGGACAGGAATGAACACTGAAGCTTTCTTT.

This clonotype was found a few times. The V gene is TRBV5-1, the J gene TRBJ1-2; a possible D gene is TRBD1 (5 bases). The V gene's germline CDR1 is SGHRS and CDR2 YFSETQ. Trimming pared 0 bases from V and 0 bases from J, leaving 9 bases between. This CDR3 contains 15 residues. The chain's CDR3 is CASSLEGLANYGYTF. CDR3 in DNA: TGCGCCAGCAGCTTGGAGGGGCTAGCTAACTATGGCTACACCTTC.